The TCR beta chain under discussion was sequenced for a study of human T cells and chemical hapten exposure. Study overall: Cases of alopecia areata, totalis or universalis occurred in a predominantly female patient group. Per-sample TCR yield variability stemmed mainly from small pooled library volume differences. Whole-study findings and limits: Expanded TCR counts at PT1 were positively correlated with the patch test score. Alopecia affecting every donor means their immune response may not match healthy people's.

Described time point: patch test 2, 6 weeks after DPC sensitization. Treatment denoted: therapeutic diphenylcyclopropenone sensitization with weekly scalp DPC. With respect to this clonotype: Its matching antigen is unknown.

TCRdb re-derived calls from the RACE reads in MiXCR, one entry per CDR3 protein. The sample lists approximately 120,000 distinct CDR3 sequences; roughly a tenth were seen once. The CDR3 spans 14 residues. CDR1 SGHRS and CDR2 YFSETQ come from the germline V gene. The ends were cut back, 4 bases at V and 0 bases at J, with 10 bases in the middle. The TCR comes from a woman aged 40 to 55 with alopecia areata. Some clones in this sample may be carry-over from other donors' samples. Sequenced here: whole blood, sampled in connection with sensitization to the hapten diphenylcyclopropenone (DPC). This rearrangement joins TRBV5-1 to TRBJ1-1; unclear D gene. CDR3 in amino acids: CASSPRDMNTEAFF. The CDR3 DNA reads TGCGCCAGCAGCCCAAGAGACATGAACACTGAAGCTTTCTTT.